This TCR beta chain was found in a study of beta chain features in type 1 diabetes. Study findings and constraints: Type 1 diabetes patients had fewer VDJ junction insertions and more deletions.

To note about this clone: Antigen unknown. The same CDR3 also results from other DNA sequences found in this sample.

CDR3 length: 14 residues. V was pared by 3 bases and J by 2 bases, with 9 bases between. Germline values: CDR1 KGHSH, CDR2 LQKENI. The study reverse transcribed the entire isolated RNA, so it sequenced expressed TCRB transcripts. Measured with immunoSEQ multiplex PCR; TCRdb has only the in-frame clones, and not every one. Of about 620,000 clones in the sample, around 16% are singletons; the top ten hold 0.09% to 0.095%. This chain joins TRBV18 and TRBJ2-3; D perhaps matches TRBD2 (5 bases). This sequence was found in a man between 18 and 29 years old in good health. Material for sequencing was naive CD4+ T cells from blood. This chain's CDR3 is CASSPLDSTDTQYF. CDR3 DNA: TGTGCCAGCTCACCTCTGGACTCCACAGATACGCAGTATTTT.